The subject of this entry is one T cell receptor (beta chain). The antigen is not known. Through a sample-barcoded 5' primer and a J-beta primer mix, a second PCR was run for about 7 to 12 cycles. TCRdb re-called the 5' RACE reads with MiXCR, one entry per CDR3 protein. Here the sample spans over 1,200,000 distinct CDR3 sequences, roughly 64% being singletons. This specimen belongs to a study of blood T cells in healthy people across ages. V shed 1 base and J shed 6 bases, with 26 bases lying between them. Germline lookup yields CDR1 SGHKS and CDR2 YYEKEE (reference sequence). CDR3 length: 19 amino acids. Study-level results: Naive T cell percentage showed a strong correlation with the diversity of TCR beta.

The chain links TRBV5-5 to TRBJ1-5; D might be TRBD1 (6 bases). The specimen sequenced was blood. The origin of this receptor is a man aged 18 to 30 in good health. The CDR3 DNA reads as TGTGCCAGCAGCTTGTATCCTTGGGGGGAACAGGGTACAACTCAGCCCCAGCATTTT. Encoded protein: CASSLYPWGEQGTTQPQHF. Full variable domain (remainder filled in from reference TRBV5-5 and TRBJ1-5): DAGVTQSPTHLIKTRGQQVTLRCSPISGHKSVSWYQQVLGQGPQFIFQYYEKEERGRGNFPDRFSARQFPNYSSELNVNALLLGDSALYLCASSLYPWGEQGTTQPQHFGDGTRLSIL.